Listed below are T cell receptor beta chains from one sample, sequenced in a study of T cells in tuberculosis. Profiling relied on immunoSEQ multiplex PCR, and the TCRdb table lists in-frame clones only, not all of them. The sample carries about 34,000 clones, roughly nine tenths recorded once. Material for sequencing was PBMCs. The receptors were gathered from a donor between 10 and 35 years old with latent tuberculosis or without tuberculosis infection. CDR3s include the opening cysteine and the closing phenylalanine or tryptophan. D genes are given only for firm matches. Not all rows give a size; the values are once, few, many and, for expanded clones, a class.

v_gene,abundance,d_gene,j_gene,CDR3nt,CDR3aa
TRBV19,-,-,TRBJ2-1,TGTGCCAGTAGTATGGGGCTTTACAATGAGCAGTTCTTC,CASSMGLYNEQFF
TRBV11-2,-,-,TRBJ2-3,TGTGCCAGCGGTGCACGGGCTCGGTCGGGGGATACGCAGTATTTT,CASGARARSGDTQYF
TRBV7-9,-,-,TRBJ1-2,TGTGCCAGCAGCTTAGCGCGGTTGGGCAGGGACTATGGCTACACCTTC,CASSLARLGRDYGYTF
TRBV9,-,TRBD2,TRBJ2-1,TGTGCCAGCAGCCCAGCAGCGGGATCTTACAATGAGCAGTTCTTC,CASSPAAGSYNEQFF
TRBV5-1,-,TRBD2,TRBJ2-3,TGCGCCAGCAGCCTGGGGACTAGCGGGCTCGGAGATACGCAGTATTTT,CASSLGTSGLGDTQYF
TRBV11-2,-,-,TRBJ2-7,TGTGCCAGCAGCCCGGACAGCTACGAGCAGTACTTC,CASSPDSYEQYF
TRBV29-1,-,-,TRBJ1-2,TGCAGCGTTGGATCGTCGGGGGTTGGCTATGGCTACACCTTC,CSVGSSGVGYGYTF
TRBV19,-,TRBD1,TRBJ2-7,TGTGCCACCCTCGGGACAGAGCTTTACGAGCAGTACTTC,CATLGTELYEQYF
TRBV9,-,-,TRBJ2-2,TGTGCCAGCAGCGCGACCCCCGGGGACACCGGGGAGCTGTTTTTT,CASSATPGDTGELFF
TRBV4-1,once,TRBD2,TRBJ2-5,TGCGCCAGCAGCCTCCGGACTAGCGGGGAGACCCAGTACTTC,CASSLRTSGETQYF
TRBV11-2,-,TRBD1,TRBJ2-7,TGTGCCAGCAGCTTGGACAGGGCCTACGAGCAGTACTTC,CASSLDRAYEQYF
TRBV19,-,-,TRBJ2-5,TGTGCCAGTAGTATGGATGAGGAAGAGACCCAGTACTTC,CASSMDEEETQYF
TRBV13,once,-,TRBJ2-3,TGTGCCAGCAGCTTAGTGAGCGGGAGCACAGATACGCAGTATTTT,CASSLVSGSTDTQYF
TRBV7-9,-,TRBD1,TRBJ1-4,TGTGCCAGCAGCCCGGGGACAGGTCCCCGGAAACTGTTTTTT,CASSPGTGPRKLFF
TRBV19,-,TRBD2,TRBJ2-5,TGTGCCAGTAGTAAGCGACCGGGACTAGCGGGAGGGAACCAAGAGACCCAGTACTTC,CASSKRPGLAGGNQETQYF
TRBV19,-,-,TRBJ2-1,TGTGCCAGTAGTATAGGGCAGATTTACAATGAGCAGTTCTTC,CASSIGQIYNEQFF
TRBV28,-,TRBD1,TRBJ2-7,TGTGCCAGCAGTAACAGGGGTTCGCGCTACGAGCAGTACTTC,CASSNRGSRYEQYF
TRBV10-2,-,TRBD1,TRBJ1-1,TGCGCCAGACGGACAGGCTGGAACACTGAAGCTTTCTTT,CARRTGWNTEAFF
TRBV30,-,-,TRBJ1-1,TGTGCCTGGAGTGTTGGCTCTGAAGCTTTCTTT,CAWSVGSEAFF
TRBV2,-,TRBD1,TRBJ1-1,TGTGCCAGCAGTTCGACAGGGACCATGAACACTGAAGCTTTCTTT,CASSSTGTMNTEAFF
TRBV7-6,-,TRBD1,TRBJ1-4,TGTGCCAGCAGCTTAGTATCCCGACAGGGGGGTGAAAAACTGTTTTTT,CASSLVSRQGGEKLFF
TRBV19,-,-,TRBJ1-5,TGTGCCAGTAAACCCGCCGCGGGCAATCAGCCCCAGCATTTT,CASKPAAGNQPQHF
TRBV5-1,-,TRBD1,TRBJ2-5,TGCGCCAGCAGCGGAAAAAAAGGGGACAGGGGGAGGGAGACCCAGTACTTC,CASSGKKGDRGRETQYF
TRBV4-1,-,TRBD1,TRBJ2-2,TGCGCCAGCAGCCATGGCAGGGGGACCGCGTTCACCGGGGAGCTGTTTTTT,CASSHGRGTAFTGELFF
TRBV5-4,-,-,TRBJ2-3,TGTGCCAGCAGCTTGGATTTAGCTAGCACAGATACGCAGTATTTT,CASSLDLASTDTQYF
TRBV7-9,-,-,TRBJ2-1,TGTGCCAGCAGCTTTAGCGAAGGGCCCAATGAGCAGTTCTTC,CASSFSEGPNEQFF
TRBV5-4,-,TRBD2,TRBJ2-3,TGTGCCAGCAGCACGGTAGCGGGGGCAGATACGCAGTATTTT,CASSTVAGADTQYF
TRBV13,-,TRBD1,TRBJ2-7,TGTGCCAGCAGCTTATTGTCAGGGGGCTACGAGCAGTACTTC,CASSLLSGGYEQYF
TRBV5-1,few,TRBD2,TRBJ2-7,TGCGCCAGCAGCCGGACTAGCGGGAGGGTAGGTACCTACGAGCAGTACTTC,CASSRTSGRVGTYEQYF
TRBV19,-,TRBD1,TRBJ2-3,TGTGCCAGTAGTATTCCCGGACAGGGCACAGATACGCAGTATTTT,CASSIPGQGTDTQYF
TRBV6-5,-,-,TRBJ1-5,TGTGCCAGCAGTTCCCTCGAGGGAAGGTATCAGCCCCAGCATTTT,CASSSLEGRYQPQHF
TRBV10-1,-,-,TRBJ1-3,TGCGCCAGCAGTGGACAGATGGGTGGAAACACCATATATTTT,CASSGQMGGNTIYF
TRBV7-8,-,-,TRBJ1-6,TGTGCCAGCAGCTTAGTGGGAGGGACTAATTCACCCCTCCACTTT,CASSLVGGTNSPLHF
TRBV6-5,-,-,TRBJ1-2,TGTGCCAGCAGTTATCAAGTCGAGGCCGGTAGCTATGGCTACACCTTC,CASSYQVEAGSYGYTF
TRBV28,-,-,TRBJ1-5,TGTGCCAGCAGTTTCCGACATTTTCAGGGGTGGCAGCCCCAGCATTTT,CASSFRHFQGWQPQHF
TRBV30,-,TRBD1,TRBJ2-7,TGTGCCTGGAGCTGGACAGGGGGGAGCTACGAGCAGTACTTC,CAWSWTGGSYEQYF
TRBV5-4,once,-,TRBJ2-1,TGTGCCAGCAGCTTGGTACGGGGCTCCTACAATGAGCAGTTCTTC,CASSLVRGSYNEQFF
TRBV4-3,-,TRBD2,TRBJ2-1,TGCGCCAGCAGCCAAGATGTTCGGGACTATTATGAGGATGAGCAGTTCTTC,CASSQDVRDYYEDEQFF
TRBV6-5,-,-,TRBJ1-5,TGTGCCAGCACCCCTGCGGGGCCCCTCAATCAGCCCCAGCATTTT,CASTPAGPLNQPQHF
TRBV7-9,-,-,TRBJ1-6,TGTGCCAGCAGCCCACAGGGAATTGGACAGCGAGGGTCACCCCTCCACTTT,CASSPQGIGQRGSPLHF
TRBV20-1,-,-,TRBJ2-1,TGCAGTCTTAGGCGGAGGGAGCAGTTCTTC,CSLRRREQFF
TRBV5-6,-,TRBD2,TRBJ2-1,TGTGCCAGCAGCTTGGATTGGCTCAGCGGGGACAATGAGCAGTTCTTC,CASSLDWLSGDNEQFF
TRBV4-1,-,TRBD1,TRBJ2-3,TGCGCCAGCAGCCTCACAGGGGTCGCCACAGATACGCAGTATTTT,CASSLTGVATDTQYF
TRBV7-6,-,TRBD1,TRBJ2-1,TGTGCCAGCAGCTCCTGGACAGGGTCGGTAGAGCAGTTCTTC,CASSSWTGSVEQFF
TRBV4-3,-,-,TRBJ1-3,TGCGCCAGCAGCCAAGGACAGGACACTGGAAACACCATATATTTT,CASSQGQDTGNTIYF
TRBV27,-,TRBD1,TRBJ1-4,TGTGCCAGCAGTCCCTCGAGGACAGGTGGTAATGAAAAACTGTTTTTT,CASSPSRTGGNEKLFF
TRBV9,-,-,TRBJ1-3,TGTGCCAGCAGTCCAGGGTTTCTTGGAAACACCATATATTTT,CASSPGFLGNTIYF
TRBV19,once,TRBD2,TRBJ2-1,TGTGCCACCGCTGGACTAGCGGCCTACAATGAGCAGTTCTTC,CATAGLAAYNEQFF
TRBV7-9,-,-,TRBJ2-1,TGTGCCAGCACCGAAGAGGACTACTCCTACAATGAGCAGTTCTTC,CASTEEDYSYNEQFF
TRBV10-2,-,TRBD1,TRBJ2-7,TGCGCCAGCAGTGACCCGGGACAGCACTCCTACGAGCAGTACTTC,CASSDPGQHSYEQYF
TRBV5-5,-,-,TRBJ2-1,TGTGCCAGCAGCTTGGCAATGGGGGCCAACAATGAGCAGTTCTTC,CASSLAMGANNEQFF
TRBV18,-,TRBD1,TRBJ1-1,TGTGCCAGCTCACAGGGACAGGATCTCGAAGCTTTCTTT,CASSQGQDLEAFF
TRBV11-3,-,-,TRBJ2-2,TGTGCCAGCAGCTTAGACCCCGGGACTACCGGGGAGCTGTTTTTT,CASSLDPGTTGELFF
TRBV9,-,TRBD2,TRBJ2-1,TGTGCCAGCAGCGCAACTAGCGGGGGTAACTACAATGAGCAGTTCTTC,CASSATSGGNYNEQFF
TRBV11-2,-,-,TRBJ2-7,TGTGCCAGCAGCTCCGGGATTCAATCCTACGAGCAGTACTTC,CASSSGIQSYEQYF
TRBV9,-,TRBD1,TRBJ1-1,TGTGCCAGCAGCGCCTCGGCAGGGGGCTACACTGAAGCTTTCTTT,CASSASAGGYTEAFF
TRBV13,few,-,TRBJ2-1,TGTGCCAGCAGCAGTGCCCGGAGTAAGGATGAGCAGTTCTTC,CASSSARSKDEQFF
TRBV6-5,once,-,TRBJ2-3,TGTGCCAGCAGTCCGGGGTCGTCCACAGATACGCAGTATTTT,CASSPGSSTDTQYF
TRBV6-5,-,-,TRBJ1-2,TGTGCCAGCAGTGCCCTTGGGCTGCGCTATGGCTACACCTTC,CASSALGLRYGYTF
TRBV25-1,once,TRBD1,TRBJ2-1,TGTGCCAGCAGTGAAAGGCAGGGGGCGGACAGCTCCTACAATGAGCAGTTCTTC,CASSERQGADSSYNEQFF